The rows below give T cell receptor beta chains drawn from one sample of a study of T cell changes during pregnancy in multiple sclerosis. Assay: immunoSEQ multiplex PCR; the TCRdb copy retains only in-frame clones and omits some. The sample has around 100,000 clones; about 91% are singletons. Material: peripheral blood, obtained in the second trimester of pregnancy. These receptor sequences come from a female donor with multiple sclerosis, enrolled in a pregnancy study. Both conserved end residues are part of each CDR3. Fields, in order: J gene, V gene, D gene, CDR3 DNA, CDR3 protein. The D gene is left open where the match is weak.

TRBJ1-5 | TRBV10-3 | - | TGTGCCATCAGGGACGGGGTTTCTGGTCAGCCCCAGCATTTT | CAIRDGVSGQPQHF
TRBJ2-4 | TRBV19 | TRBD1 | TGTGCCAGTAGTATTCAAAGGACAGGCAAAAACATTCAGTACTTC | CASSIQRTGKNIQYF
TRBJ2-1 | TRBV7-9 | TRBD2 | TGTGCCAGCAGCACACATCCCGGGACTACCCTATACAATGAGCAGTTCTTC | CASSTHPGTTLYNEQFF
TRBJ2-1 | TRBV29-1 | TRBD2 | TGCAGCGTTGAAGCACTAGCGGGAGTTAATGAGCAGTTCTTC | CSVEALAGVNEQFF
TRBJ1-1 | TRBV9 | - | TGTGCCAGCAGCGTAGAAGGGCGGGGGGTAAACACTGAAGCTTTCTTT | CASSVEGRGVNTEAFF
TRBJ1-4 | TRBV14 | - | TGTGCCAGCAGCCAAGATTTTCGGGCCTCGGGGGAAAAACTGTTTTTT | CASSQDFRASGEKLFF
TRBJ2-1 | TRBV7-8 | - | TGTGCCAGCAGCTTAGGAGCGAGAAGTCTCGATGAGCAGTTCTTC | CASSLGARSLDEQFF
TRBJ1-1 | TRBV7-9 | - | TGTGCCAGCAGCTTAGTGGGGGGGGGAACAGCTTTCTTT | CASSLVGGGTAFF
TRBJ2-1 | TRBV4-2 | - | TGTGCCAGCAGCCAAGAGGACAGCTCCTACAATGAGCAGTTCTTC | CASSQEDSSYNEQFF
TRBJ2-1 | TRBV27 | - | TGTGCCAGCAGTTTCACTAGCTTGGGTGAGCAGTTCTTC | CASSFTSLGEQFF
TRBJ2-7 | TRBV18 | - | TGTGCCAGCTCACGGGGGGTTCCCCAGATTGAGACCTTCTACGAGCAGTACTTC | CASSRGVPQIETFYEQYF